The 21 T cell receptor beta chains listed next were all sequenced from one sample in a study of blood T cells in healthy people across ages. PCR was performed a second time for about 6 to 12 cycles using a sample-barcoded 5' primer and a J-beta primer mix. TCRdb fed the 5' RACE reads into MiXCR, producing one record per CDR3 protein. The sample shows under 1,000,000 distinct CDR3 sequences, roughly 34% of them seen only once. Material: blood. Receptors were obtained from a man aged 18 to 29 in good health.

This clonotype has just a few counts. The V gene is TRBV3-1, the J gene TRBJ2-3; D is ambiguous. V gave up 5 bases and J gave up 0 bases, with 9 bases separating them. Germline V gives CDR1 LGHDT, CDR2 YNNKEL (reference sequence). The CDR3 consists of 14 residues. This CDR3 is CASSMRTSTDTQYF. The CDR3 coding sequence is TGTGCCAGCAGCATGCGGACCAGCACAGATACGCAGTATTTT.

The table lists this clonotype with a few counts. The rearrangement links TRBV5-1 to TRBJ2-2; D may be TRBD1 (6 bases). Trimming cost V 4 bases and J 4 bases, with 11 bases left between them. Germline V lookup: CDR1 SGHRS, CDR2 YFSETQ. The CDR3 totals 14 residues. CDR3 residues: CASSMDSFTGELFF. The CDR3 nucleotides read TGCGCCAGCAGCATGGACAGCTTCACCGGGGAGCTGTTTTTT.

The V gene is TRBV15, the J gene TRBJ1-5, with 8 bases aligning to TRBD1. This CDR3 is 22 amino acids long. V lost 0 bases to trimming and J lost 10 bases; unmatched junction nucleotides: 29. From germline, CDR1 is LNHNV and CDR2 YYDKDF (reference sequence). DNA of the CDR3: TGTGCCACCAGCAGAGATGAAGGCCTCAAACAGGGGGGTCCGCTTGGCCTAACCCCCCAGCATTTT. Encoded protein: CATSRDEGLKQGGPLGLTPQHF. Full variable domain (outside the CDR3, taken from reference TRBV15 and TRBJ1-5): DAMVIQNPRYQVTQFGKPVTLSCSQTLNHNVMYWYQQKSSQAPKLLFHYYDKDFNNEADTPDNFQSRRPNTSFCFLDIRSPGLGDTAMYLCATSRDEGLKQGGPLGLTPQHFGDGTRLSIL.

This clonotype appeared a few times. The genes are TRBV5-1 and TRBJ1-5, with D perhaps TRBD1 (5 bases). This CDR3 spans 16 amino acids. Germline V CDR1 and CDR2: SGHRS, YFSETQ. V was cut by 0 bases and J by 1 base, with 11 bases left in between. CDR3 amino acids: CASSLGVGLSNQPQHF. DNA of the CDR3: TGCGCCAGCAGCTTGGGTGTGGGACTAAGCAATCAGCCCCAGCATTTT. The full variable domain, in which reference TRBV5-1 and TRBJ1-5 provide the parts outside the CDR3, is KAGVTQTPRYLIKTRGQQVTLSCSPISGHRSVSWYQQTPGQGLQFLFEYFSETQRNKGNFPGRFSGRQFSNSRSEMNVSTLELGDSALYLCASSLGVGLSNQPQHFGDGTRLSIL.

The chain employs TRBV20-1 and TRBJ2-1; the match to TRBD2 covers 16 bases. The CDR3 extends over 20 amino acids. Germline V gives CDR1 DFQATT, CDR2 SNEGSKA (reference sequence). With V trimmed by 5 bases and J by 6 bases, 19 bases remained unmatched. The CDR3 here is CSAFLPGLAGGPFFSNEQFF. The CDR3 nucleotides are TGCAGTGCTTTCTTACCGGGACTAGCGGGGGGGCCTTTCTTCTCCAATGAGCAGTTCTTC.

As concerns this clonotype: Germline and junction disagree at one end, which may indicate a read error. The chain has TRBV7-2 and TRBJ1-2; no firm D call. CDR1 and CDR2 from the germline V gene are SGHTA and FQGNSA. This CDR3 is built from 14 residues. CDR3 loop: CAGSTVDGSYGYTF. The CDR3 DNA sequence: TGTGCCGGCAGCACGGTGGACGGGAGCTATGGCTACACCTTC. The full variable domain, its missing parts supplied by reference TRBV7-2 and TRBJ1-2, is GAGVSQSPSNKVTEKGKDVELRCDPISGHTALYWYRQSLGQGLEFLIYFQGNSAPDKSGLPSDRFSAERTGGSVSTLTIQRTQQEDSAVYLCAGSTVDGSYGYTFGSGTRLTVV.

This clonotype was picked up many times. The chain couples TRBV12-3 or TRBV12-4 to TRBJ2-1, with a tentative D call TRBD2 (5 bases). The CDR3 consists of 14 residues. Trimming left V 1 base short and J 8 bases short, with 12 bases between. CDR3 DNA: TGTGCCAGCAGTTTAGGGCGGGTTCGCGATGAGCAGTTCTTC. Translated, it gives CASSLGRVRDEQFF.

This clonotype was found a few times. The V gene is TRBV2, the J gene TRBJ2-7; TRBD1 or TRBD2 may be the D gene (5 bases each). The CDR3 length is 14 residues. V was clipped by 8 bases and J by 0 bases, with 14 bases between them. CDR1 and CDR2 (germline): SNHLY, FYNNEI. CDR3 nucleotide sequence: TGTGCCAGCGTACGGGACGGATACTCCTACGAGCAGTACTTC. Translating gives CASVRDGYSYEQYF.

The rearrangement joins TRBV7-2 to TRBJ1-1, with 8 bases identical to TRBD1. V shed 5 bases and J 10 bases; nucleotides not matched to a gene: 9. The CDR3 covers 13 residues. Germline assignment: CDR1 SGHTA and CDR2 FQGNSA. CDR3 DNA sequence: TGTGCCAGCAGCACAGGGGGGACGATGCGAGCTTTCTTT. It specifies CASSTGGTMRAFF. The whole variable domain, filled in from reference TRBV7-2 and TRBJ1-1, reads GAGVSQSPSNKVTEKGKDVELRCDPISGHTALYWYRQSLGQGLEFLIYFQGNSAPDKSGLPSDRFSAERTGGSVSTLTIQRTQQEDSAVYLCASSTGGTMRAFFGQGTRLTVV.

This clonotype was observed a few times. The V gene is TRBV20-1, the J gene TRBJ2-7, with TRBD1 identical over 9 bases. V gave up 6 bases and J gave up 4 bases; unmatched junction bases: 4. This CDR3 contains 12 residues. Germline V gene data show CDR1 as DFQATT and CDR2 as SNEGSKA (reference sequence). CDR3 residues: CSAGDREYEQYF. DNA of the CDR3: TGCAGTGCAGGGGACAGGGAATACGAGCAGTACTTC.

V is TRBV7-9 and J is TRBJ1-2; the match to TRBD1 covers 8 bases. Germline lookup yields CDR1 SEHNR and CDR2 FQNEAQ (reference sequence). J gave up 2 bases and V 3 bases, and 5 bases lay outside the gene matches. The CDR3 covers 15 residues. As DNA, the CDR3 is TGTGCCAGCAGCTTCGGACAGGGAAGCAACTATGGCTACACCTTC. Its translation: CASSFGQGSNYGYTF.

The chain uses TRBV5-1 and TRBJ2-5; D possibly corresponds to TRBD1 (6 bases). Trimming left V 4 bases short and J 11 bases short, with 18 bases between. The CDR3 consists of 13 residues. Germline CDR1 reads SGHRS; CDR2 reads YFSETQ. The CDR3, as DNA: TGCGCCAGCAGCGTTACAGGGCCCAATGAGCAGTACTTC. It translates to CASSVTGPNEQYF.

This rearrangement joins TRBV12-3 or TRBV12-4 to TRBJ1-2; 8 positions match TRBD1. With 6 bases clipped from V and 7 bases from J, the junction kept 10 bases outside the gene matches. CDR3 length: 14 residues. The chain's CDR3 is CASSPAGQGGGYTF. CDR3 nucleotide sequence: TGTGCCAGCAGCCCTGCAGGACAGGGAGGTGGCTACACCTTC.

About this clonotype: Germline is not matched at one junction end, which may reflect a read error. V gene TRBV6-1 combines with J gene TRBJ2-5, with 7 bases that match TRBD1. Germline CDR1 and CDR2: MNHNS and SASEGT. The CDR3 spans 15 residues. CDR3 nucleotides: TGTGTCAGCAGTCATTCGGGACAGCTACAAGAGACCCAGTACTTC. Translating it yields CVSSHSGQLQETQYF.

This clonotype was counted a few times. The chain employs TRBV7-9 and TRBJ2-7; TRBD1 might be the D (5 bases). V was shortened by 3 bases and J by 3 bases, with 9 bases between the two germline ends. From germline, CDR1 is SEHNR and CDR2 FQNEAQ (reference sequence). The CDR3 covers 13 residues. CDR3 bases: TGTGCCAGCAGCTTGACAGCCCTCTACGAGCAGTACTTC. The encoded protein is CASSLTALYEQYF.

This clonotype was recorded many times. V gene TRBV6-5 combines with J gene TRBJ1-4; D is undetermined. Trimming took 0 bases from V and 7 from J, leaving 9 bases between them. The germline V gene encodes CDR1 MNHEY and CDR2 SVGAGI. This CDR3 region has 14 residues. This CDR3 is CASSYSNGVEKLFF. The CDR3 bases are TGTGCCAGCAGTTACTCGAACGGGGTTGAAAAACTGTTTTTT.

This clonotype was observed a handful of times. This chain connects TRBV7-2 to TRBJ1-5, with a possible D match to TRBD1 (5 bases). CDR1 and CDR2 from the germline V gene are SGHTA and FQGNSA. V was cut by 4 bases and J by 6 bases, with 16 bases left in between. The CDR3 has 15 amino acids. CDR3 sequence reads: CASSSLQGQGQPQHF. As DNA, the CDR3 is TGTGCCAGCAGCTCCCTTCAGGGTCAAGGTCAGCCCCAGCATTTT.

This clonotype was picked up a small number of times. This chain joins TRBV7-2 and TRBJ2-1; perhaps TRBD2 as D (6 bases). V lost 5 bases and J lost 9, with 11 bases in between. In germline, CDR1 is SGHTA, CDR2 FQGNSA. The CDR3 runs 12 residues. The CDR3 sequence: CASSASGSEQFF. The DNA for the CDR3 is TGTGCCAGCAGCGCCTCCGGGAGTGAGCAGTTCTTC.

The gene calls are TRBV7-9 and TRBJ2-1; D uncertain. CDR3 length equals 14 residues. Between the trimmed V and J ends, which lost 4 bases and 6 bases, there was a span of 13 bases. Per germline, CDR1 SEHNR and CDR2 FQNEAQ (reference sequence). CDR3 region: CASSSPVSLNEQFF. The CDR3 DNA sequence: TGTGCCAGCAGCTCCCCAGTGTCACTCAATGAGCAGTTCTTC.

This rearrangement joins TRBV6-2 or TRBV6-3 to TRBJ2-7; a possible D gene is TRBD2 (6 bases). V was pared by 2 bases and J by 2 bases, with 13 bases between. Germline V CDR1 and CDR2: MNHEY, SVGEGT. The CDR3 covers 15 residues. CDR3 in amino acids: CASSYGGSRPYEQYF. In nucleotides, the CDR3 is TGTGCCAGCAGTTACGGAGGGTCTAGGCCCTACGAGCAGTACTTC.

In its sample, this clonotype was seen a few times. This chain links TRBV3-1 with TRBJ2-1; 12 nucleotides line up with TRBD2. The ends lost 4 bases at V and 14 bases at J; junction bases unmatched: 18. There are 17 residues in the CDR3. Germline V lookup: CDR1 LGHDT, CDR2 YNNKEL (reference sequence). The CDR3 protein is CASSPRLAGVSPTTKFF. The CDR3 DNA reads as TGTGCCAGCAGCCCGAGACTAGCGGGGGTAAGTCCGACAACCAAGTTCTTC.